The rows below give T cell receptor beta chains drawn from one sample of a study of cytomegalovirus exposure and HLA in healthy donors. Some clones are missing from TCRdb's copy, which holds only in-frame ones; the method was immunoSEQ multiplex PCR. The table lists 90,000 to 100,000 clones, around 10% of them singletons. The sequencing sample was made of PBMCs. These receptors originate from a man in his fifties or sixties in good health and CMV-seropositive. CDR3s include the opening cysteine and the closing phenylalanine or tryptophan. D genes are given only for firm matches. Only some rows state a clone size, as once, few, many or a class for expanded clones.

TGTGCCTGGAGTGTACTACAAGGGGATCAGCCCCAGCATTTT,CAWSVLQGDQPQHF,NA,TRBJ1-5,NA,TRBV30
TGTGCCAGCTCTACAAACAGGGATCCCAATCAGCCCCAGCATTTT,CASSTNRDPNQPQHF,few,TRBJ1-5,NA,TRBV2
TGTGCCAGCACCGGGACAGGGCCCCGGGGACTGTTTTTT,CASTGTGPRGLFF,NA,TRBJ1-4,TRBD1,TRBV28
TGCGCCAGCAGCTTGGCTCCAGCGGGAGTCTTTGCAGATACGCAGTATTTT,CASSLAPAGVFADTQYF,few,TRBJ2-3,TRBD2,TRBV5-1
TGTGCCAGTAGTATAGGTCTAGCGTCAGCAAATGAGCAGTTCTTC,CASSIGLASANEQFF,few,TRBJ2-1,NA,TRBV19
TGTGCCAGCACCCGACCGACCGTGGGGACAGGGAAGGTCAACACCTTC,CASTRPTVGTGKVNTF,few,TRBJ1-2,TRBD1,TRBV28
TGTGCCATCAGTGAGCTAGGTGGCGTGGAAGCTTTCTTT,CAISELGGVEAFF,NA,TRBJ1-1,NA,TRBV10-3
TGTGCCAGCAGCTCTACCGGGACTCTCTACAATGAGCAGTTCTTC,CASSSTGTLYNEQFF,NA,TRBJ2-1,NA,TRBV7-3
TGTGCCAGCAGCATCCTCCGGGACAGGAGGCGTAAAGGCAATCAGCCCCAGCATTTT,CASSILRDRRRKGNQPQHF,NA,TRBJ1-5,TRBD1,TRBV7-2
TGTGCCAGCAGCGTAGGATCACTAGCGGGAGTCGATGAGCAGTTCTTC,CASSVGSLAGVDEQFF,few,TRBJ2-1,TRBD2,TRBV9
TGTGCCAGCAGAAGGACAGGGAGAGAGTATGGCTACACCTTC,CASRRTGREYGYTF,NA,TRBJ1-2,TRBD1,TRBV27
TGTGCCAGCAGCGCCCCGGACAGGGTTCAGTACTTC,CASSAPDRVQYF,NA,TRBJ2-4,TRBD1,TRBV11-2
TGTGCCAGCAGCCCTAGAGCCGGGACTGTGAGGGCCGGGGAGCTGTTTTTT,CASSPRAGTVRAGELFF,few,TRBJ2-2,NA,TRBV7-9
TGTGCCAGTAGGACAGGGGGTACGCCCCAGCATTTT,CASRTGGTPQHF,few,TRBJ1-5,TRBD1,TRBV19
TGTGCCAGCAGTCCCCTCTCGGGTAGCGGGAGGGGACGGGAGACCCAGTACTTC,CASSPLSGSGRGRETQYF,NA,TRBJ2-5,TRBD2,TRBV28
TGTGCCAGCTCACCCCGAGTGGGCACAGATACGCAGTATTTT,CASSPRVGTDTQYF,few,TRBJ2-3,NA,TRBV18
TGTGCCAGCAAAAGGGAGGGGAGAACTTTCTTT,CASKREGRTFF,few,TRBJ1-1,NA,TRBV6-1
TGTGCCACCAGCAGAGATTCAGGCCGACGGGGCACTGAAGCTTTCTTT,CATSRDSGRRGTEAFF,few,TRBJ1-1,NA,TRBV15
TGTGCCAGTGCCGGGGGGTACGAGCAGTACTTC,CASAGGYEQYF,few,TRBJ2-7,TRBD2,TRBV25-1
TGCGCCAGCAGCTTGGAGGGCAGGGAGGGCCCCTATGGCTACACCTTC,CASSLEGREGPYGYTF,few,TRBJ1-2,NA,TRBV5-1
TGTGCCAGTAGTATTCTCACTAGCGGATCCTTCTCCTACAATGAGCAGTTCTTC,CASSILTSGSFSYNEQFF,few,TRBJ2-1,TRBD2,TRBV19
TGCGCCAGCAGCCAAGCCCACGCGGCGGCCTCAAACATTCAGTACTTC,CASSQAHAAASNIQYF,once,TRBJ2-4,NA,TRBV4-3
TGTGCCAGCAGCTTATATGGGACACAGGCCGAGCAGTACTTC,CASSLYGTQAEQYF,few,TRBJ2-7,NA,TRBV7-2
TGCGCCAGCAGCCGTGCCCCAGGACAGGACACCGGGGAGCTGTTTTTT,CASSRAPGQDTGELFF,NA,TRBJ2-2,TRBD1,TRBV4-3
TGTGCCTGGAGTGTTGGGACTAGCGGGAGAGTTGATACGCAGTATTTT,CAWSVGTSGRVDTQYF,NA,TRBJ2-3,TRBD2,TRBV30
TGTGCCTGGCTTCGGGGATCCTCGTCCACCTTC,CAWLRGSSSTF,NA,TRBJ1-2,NA,TRBV30
TGTGCCAGCAGCCTTGGCCTCAGGGGGCCTGGGGGTACGCAGTATTTT,CASSLGLRGPGGTQYF,NA,TRBJ2-3,TRBD1,TRBV5-6
TGTGCCAGCAGCGTAGATATATACAATGAGCAGTTCTTC,CASSVDIYNEQFF,NA,TRBJ2-1,NA,TRBV9
TGTGCCAGCACCCCCCCCGGGGAGAGCTCCTACAATGAGCAGTTCTTC,CASTPPGESSYNEQFF,NA,TRBJ2-1,NA,TRBV11-2
TGTGCCAGCAGCTATTGGCAGGGGGTATATGGCTACACCTTC,CASSYWQGVYGYTF,few,TRBJ1-2,TRBD1,TRBV5-4
TGCGCCAGCAGCGCCGGGACTCGTGGAAACACCATATATTTT,CASSAGTRGNTIYF,few,TRBJ1-3,NA,TRBV5-1
TGTGCCAGCAGTTCCGGGACTAGCGAGTACAATGAGCAGTTCTTC,CASSSGTSEYNEQFF,NA,TRBJ2-1,TRBD2,TRBV28
TGTGCCAGCTCACCCGACAGGGAGAGGAACTATGGCTACACCTTC,CASSPDRERNYGYTF,few,TRBJ1-2,TRBD1,TRBV18
TGTGCCAGCAGTTACCGCCGGAGCGGGACCTCCGGGGAGCTGTTTTTT,CASSYRRSGTSGELFF,NA,TRBJ2-2,TRBD2,TRBV6-5
TGTGCCAGCAGCTTAAGCGGGAAGTCCTACGAGCAGTACTTC,CASSLSGKSYEQYF,few,TRBJ2-7,TRBD2,TRBV7-2
TGTGCCAGTAGCCCCGGGGGATCGAGCACTGAAGCTTTCTTT,CASSPGGSSTEAFF,few,TRBJ1-1,NA,TRBV19
TGTGCCAGCAGCTTAGCGGGAGATAATGAGCAGTTCTTC,CASSLAGDNEQFF,many,TRBJ2-1,NA,TRBV7-9
TGTGCCATCAGTCAGACAGGGGGCAAACAGCCCCAGCATTTT,CAISQTGGKQPQHF,NA,TRBJ1-5,TRBD1,TRBV10-3
TGTGCCAGCAGTGGCGGGACAGTTCTCGGGGAGCTGTTTTTT,CASSGGTVLGELFF,NA,TRBJ2-2,NA,TRBV6-5
TGTGCCAGCAGTGAGAGGTATACCAGGGACATCTACACCGGGGAGCTGTTTTTT,CASSERYTRDIYTGELFF,NA,TRBJ2-2,NA,TRBV6-1
TGTGCCAGCAGCTTAGTTAACGGTTTCTCTGGAAACACCATATATTTT,CASSLVNGFSGNTIYF,few,TRBJ1-3,NA,TRBV7-2
TGTGCCAGTAGTATAGAGGGCGGCACAGATACGCAGTATTTT,CASSIEGGTDTQYF,few,TRBJ2-3,NA,TRBV19
TGTGCCAGCAGTGCCCGGTCTAGCGCCTACAATGAGCAGTTCTTC,CASSARSSAYNEQFF,few,TRBJ2-1,NA,TRBV2
TGTGCCAGCTCACCCTACAGAGATCAGCCCCAGCATTTT,CASSPYRDQPQHF,few,TRBJ1-5,NA,TRBV18
TGTGCCAGCAGTAACCGGGACACCTCCTACGAGCAGTACTTC,CASSNRDTSYEQYF,NA,TRBJ2-7,NA,TRBV6-6
TGTGCCAGCAGTTACTCAGGGGGCGCTGAAGCTTTCTTT,CASSYSGGAEAFF,few,TRBJ1-1,TRBD1,TRBV6-5
TGTGCCACCACGCCCGGCGGGCGCAATCAAGAGACCCAGTACTTC,CATTPGGRNQETQYF,few,TRBJ2-5,NA,TRBV6-5
TGTGCCAGCAGCGTTTCTATATTCCAAGAGACCCAGTACTTC,CASSVSIFQETQYF,few,TRBJ2-5,NA,TRBV9
TGTGCCAGCAGTTCACCGAAAGCAGGGATGGAGTACTTC,CASSSPKAGMEYF,NA,TRBJ2-7,NA,TRBV27
TGTGCCAGCAGTTACTCGAGGCAGAGCAATCAGCCCCAGCATTTT,CASSYSRQSNQPQHF,few,TRBJ1-5,NA,TRBV6-5
TGTGCCAGCAGCTGGAGCACAGGGCACGCTTTCTTT,CASSWSTGHAFF,few,TRBJ1-1,NA,TRBV7-2
TGTGCCAGCAGCAATAGGGGGACAGAGGACAATGAGCAGTTCTTC,CASSNRGTEDNEQFF,NA,TRBJ2-1,TRBD1,TRBV11-2
TGTGCCAGCAGCTACGATAGGACATATGGCTACACCTTC,CASSYDRTYGYTF,few,TRBJ1-2,NA,TRBV5-6
TGTGCCACTGGGACTCAGCCTGCGCAGTTCTTC,CATGTQPAQFF,NA,TRBJ2-1,NA,TRBV10-3